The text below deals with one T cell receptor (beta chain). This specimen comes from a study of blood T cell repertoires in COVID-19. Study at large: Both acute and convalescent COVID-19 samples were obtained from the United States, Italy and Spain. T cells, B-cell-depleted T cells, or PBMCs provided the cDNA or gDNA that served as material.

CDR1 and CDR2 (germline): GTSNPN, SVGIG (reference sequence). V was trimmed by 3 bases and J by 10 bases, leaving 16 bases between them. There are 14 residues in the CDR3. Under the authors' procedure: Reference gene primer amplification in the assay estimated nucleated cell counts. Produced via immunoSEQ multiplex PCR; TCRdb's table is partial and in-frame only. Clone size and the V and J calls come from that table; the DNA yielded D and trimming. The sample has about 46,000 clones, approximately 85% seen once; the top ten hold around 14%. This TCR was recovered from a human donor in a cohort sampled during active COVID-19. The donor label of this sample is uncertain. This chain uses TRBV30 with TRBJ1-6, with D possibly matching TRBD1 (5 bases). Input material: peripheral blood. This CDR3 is CAWRALGRTSPLHF. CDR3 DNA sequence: TGTGCCTGGAGAGCTTTGGGGCGCACCTCACCCCTCCACTTT.